This T cell receptor beta chain was sequenced for a study of identifying expanded T cells in peripheral blood. Study results and caveats: Over around two and four weeks, about 16.4 and 19 clones changed, versus 1.2 between replicates.

To note about this clone: Its antigen is not known.

Method: immunoSEQ multiplex PCR; TCRdb's copy keeps in-frame clones and lacks some. The table lists about 97,000 clones, 88% of them singletons. With 8 bases removed from V and 0 bases from J, the gap between germline ends came to 17 bases. This CDR3 has 15 amino acids. Germline V gene lookup returns CDR1 SQVTM and CDR2 ANQGSEA. Sequences were obtained from blood. V is TRBV29-1 and J is TRBJ2-1, with no clear D. This clonotype was obtained from a person aged 18 to 70 in good health. Here the CDR3 reads CSPLGGVGSYNEQFF. CDR3 sequence (DNA): TGCAGCCCTCTTGGCGGAGTCGGCTCCTACAATGAGCAGTTCTTC.